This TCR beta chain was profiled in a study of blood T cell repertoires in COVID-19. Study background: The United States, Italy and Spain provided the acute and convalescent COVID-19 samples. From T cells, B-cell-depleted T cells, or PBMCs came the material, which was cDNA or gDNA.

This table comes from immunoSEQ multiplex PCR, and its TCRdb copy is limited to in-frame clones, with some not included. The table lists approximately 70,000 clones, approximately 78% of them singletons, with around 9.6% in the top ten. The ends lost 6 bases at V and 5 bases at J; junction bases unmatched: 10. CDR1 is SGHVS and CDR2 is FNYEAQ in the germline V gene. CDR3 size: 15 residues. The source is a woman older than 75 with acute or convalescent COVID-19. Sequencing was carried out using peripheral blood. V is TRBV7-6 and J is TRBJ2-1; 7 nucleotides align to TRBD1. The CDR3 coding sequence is TGTGCCAGCAGTCGCACAGGGGTGAAGAACAATGAGCAGTTCTTC. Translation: CASSRTGVKNNEQFF.